A selection of T cell receptor beta chains follows, all from one sample in a study of control samples from healthy donors and cancer patients. TCRdb's table, derived via immunoSEQ multiplex PCR, lists solely in-frame clones and lacks some. The sample has some 150,000 clones; 93% are singletons. The sequenced sample consisted of blood. Receptors originate from a woman in her sixties in good health. Both conserved end residues are part of each CDR3. Rows may omit the clone size; those that give it use once, few, many or a size class.

abundance,j_gene,v_gene,CDR3aa
-,TRBJ1-1,TRBV12-5,CASGLGRDLNYNTEAFF
-,TRBJ2-1,TRBV7-9,CASRSTRMGNEQFF
once,TRBJ2-1,TRBV20-1,CSASAGSFGNEQFF
-,TRBJ1-1,TRBV19,CASSILTTNTEAFF
-,TRBJ1-3,TRBV4-3,CASSPGGQSSGNTIYF
-,TRBJ1-5,TRBV2,CASSESLRPQHF
-,TRBJ1-1,TRBV18,CASSPYQSPPGGKNTEAFF
-,TRBJ2-3,TRBV7-2,CASSLSYTTGLGSTDTQYF
-,TRBJ2-4,TRBV12-3/TRBV12-4,CASSLVGRDIQYF
-,TRBJ2-7,TRBV6-5,CASRVMGEQYF
once,TRBJ1-1,TRBV7-2,CASSLNPSGGRGNTEAFF
-,TRBJ2-1,TRBV7-2,CASSRPAGQGISEQFF
once,TRBJ1-5,TRBV7-2,CASGSYSYQPQHF
-,TRBJ2-5,TRBV7-2,CASSRSGVQETQYF
-,TRBJ2-7,TRBV12-2,CASRSPGKNYEQYF
-,TRBJ2-3,TRBV5-6,CASSFSGRIDTQYF
once,TRBJ1-1,TRBV7-9,CASSGANPGVTEAFF
-,TRBJ2-1,TRBV5-1,CASSLVEGANEQFF
-,TRBJ2-2,TRBV3-1/TRBV3-2,CASSQAAPGNTGELFF
-,TRBJ1-2,TRBV2,CASSPRGRNYGYTF
-,TRBJ2-7,TRBV4-3,CASSQGRAGVYEQYF
-,TRBJ1-1,TRBV18,CASSPVESLVYTEAFF
-,TRBJ2-5,TRBV28,CASVGGKETQYF
-,TRBJ1-5,TRBV6-2/TRBV6-3,CASRRNYSNQPQHF
-,TRBJ1-1,TRBV10-3,CAITLETNTEAFF
-,TRBJ2-3,TRBV19,CASSMGEARTDTQYF
-,TRBJ2-7,TRBV7-2,CASSLALGRTFEQYF
-,TRBJ1-6,TRBV6-5,CASSYTTGSNSPLHF
once,TRBJ1-2,TRBV7-9,CASSLGTGYRGYTF
-,TRBJ1-5,TRBV10-3,CAIRDGSNQPQHF
-,TRBJ2-3,TRBV20-1,CSASSDRHPDTQYF
-,TRBJ1-1,TRBV4-1,CASRLGTVNTEAFF
-,TRBJ1-4,TRBV5-5,CASSPRTDLNEKLFF